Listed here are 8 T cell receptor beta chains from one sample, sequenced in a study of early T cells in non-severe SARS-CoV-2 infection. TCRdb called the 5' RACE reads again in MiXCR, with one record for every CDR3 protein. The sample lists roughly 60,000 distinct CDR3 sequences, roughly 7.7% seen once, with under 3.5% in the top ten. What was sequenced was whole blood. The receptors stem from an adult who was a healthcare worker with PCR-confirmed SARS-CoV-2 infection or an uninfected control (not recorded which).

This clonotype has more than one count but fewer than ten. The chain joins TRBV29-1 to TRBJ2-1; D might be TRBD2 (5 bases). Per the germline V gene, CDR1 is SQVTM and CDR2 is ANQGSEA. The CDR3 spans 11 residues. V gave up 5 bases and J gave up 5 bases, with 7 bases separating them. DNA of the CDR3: TGCAGCGTTCGACTAAACAATGAGCAGTTCTTC. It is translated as CSVRLNNEQFF.

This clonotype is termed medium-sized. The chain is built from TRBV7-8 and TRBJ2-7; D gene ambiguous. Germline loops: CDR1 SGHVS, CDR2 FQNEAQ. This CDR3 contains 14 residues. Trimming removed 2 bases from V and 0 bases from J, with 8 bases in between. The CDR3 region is CASSLNGLSYEQYF. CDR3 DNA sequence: TGTGCCAGCAGCTTAAACGGCCTCTCCTACGAGCAGTACTTC.

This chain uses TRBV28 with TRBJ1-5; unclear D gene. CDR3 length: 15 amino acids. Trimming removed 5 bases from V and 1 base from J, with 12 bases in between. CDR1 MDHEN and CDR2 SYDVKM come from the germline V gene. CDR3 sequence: CASSQREHSNQPQHF. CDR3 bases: TGTGCCAGCAGTCAACGGGAACACAGCAATCAGCCCCAGCATTTT. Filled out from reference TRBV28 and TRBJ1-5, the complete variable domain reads DVKVTQSSRYLVKRTGEKVFLECVQDMDHENMFWYRQDPGLGLRLIYFSYDVKMKEKGDIPEGYSVSREKKERFSLILESASTNQTSMYLCASSQREHSNQPQHFGDGTRLSIL.

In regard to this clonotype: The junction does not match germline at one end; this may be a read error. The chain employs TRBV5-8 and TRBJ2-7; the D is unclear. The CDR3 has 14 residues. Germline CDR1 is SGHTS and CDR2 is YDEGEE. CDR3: CVSPPGLSYYEQYF. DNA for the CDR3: TGTGTCAGCCCACCCGGGCTGTCATACTACGAGCAGTACTTC.

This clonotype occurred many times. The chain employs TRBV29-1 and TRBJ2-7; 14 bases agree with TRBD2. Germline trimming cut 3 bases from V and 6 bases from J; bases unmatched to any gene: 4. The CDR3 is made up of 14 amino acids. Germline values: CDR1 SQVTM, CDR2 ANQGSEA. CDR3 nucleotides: TGCAGCGTTGAGGGACTAGCGGGAGAGGGCGAGCAGTACTTC. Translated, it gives CSVEGLAGEGEQYF.

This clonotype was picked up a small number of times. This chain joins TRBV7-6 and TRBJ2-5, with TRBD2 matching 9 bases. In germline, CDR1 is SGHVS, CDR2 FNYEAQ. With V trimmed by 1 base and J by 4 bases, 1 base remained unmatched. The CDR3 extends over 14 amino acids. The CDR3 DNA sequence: TGTGCCAGCAGCTTAGTACTAGCGGGAGAGACCCAGTACTTC. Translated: CASSLVLAGETQYF.

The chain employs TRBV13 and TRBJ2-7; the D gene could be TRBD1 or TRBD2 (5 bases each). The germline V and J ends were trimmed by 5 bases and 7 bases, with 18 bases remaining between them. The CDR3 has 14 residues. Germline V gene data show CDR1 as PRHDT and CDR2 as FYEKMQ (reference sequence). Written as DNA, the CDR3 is TGTGCCAGCAGCCCCCGGCCCGGGGCCTGGGAGCAGTACTTC. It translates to CASSPRPGAWEQYF.

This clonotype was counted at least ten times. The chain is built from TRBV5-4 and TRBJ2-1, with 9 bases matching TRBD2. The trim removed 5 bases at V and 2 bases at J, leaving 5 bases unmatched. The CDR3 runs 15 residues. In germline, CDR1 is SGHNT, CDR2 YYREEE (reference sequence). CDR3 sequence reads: CASSPPSGAYNEQFF. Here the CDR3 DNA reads TGTGCCAGCAGTCCTCCTAGCGGGGCCTACAATGAGCAGTTCTTC.